Following are 14 T cell receptor beta chains from one sample sequenced in a study of blood T cell repertoires in COVID-19. Some clones are missing from TCRdb's copy, which holds only in-frame ones; the method was immunoSEQ multiplex PCR. The repertoire holds under 300,000 clones, with 84% as singletons. Material for sequencing was peripheral blood. The receptor set was obtained from a woman between 40 and 50 years old who had recovered from COVID-19.

This rearrangement joins TRBV5-4 to TRBJ2-7; TRBD1 matches at 8 bases. The CDR3 sequence is 14 residues long. Trimming at V came to 3 bases and at J to 4 bases, leaving 6 bases not matched to a gene. Germline CDR1 and CDR2: SGHNT and YYREEE (reference sequence). The CDR3 DNA sequence: TGTGCCAGCAGCTCGACAGGGGTCGAGTACGAGCAGTACTTC. This sequence encodes CASSSTGVEYEQYF.

This chain joins TRBV6-6 and TRBJ2-7; TRBD2 matches at 8 bases. CDR3 length equals 13 residues. V gave up 6 bases and J gave up 5 bases; unmatched junction bases: 6. Germline V gene data show CDR1 as MNHNY and CDR2 as SVGAGI (reference sequence). CDR3 in DNA: TGTGCCAGCAGATTAGCGGGGACCGACGAGCAGTACTTC. It is translated as CASRLAGTDEQYF.

A single count supports this clone. The CDR3 DNA reads as TGTGCCAGCAGCTCAGTGGTGGCGGGGGAGCAGTTCTTC. Translating it yields CASSSVVAGEQFF. The chain links TRBV11-3 to TRBJ2-1, with D possibly being TRBD2 (6 bases). There are 13 residues in the CDR3. The V gene lost 4 bases and the J gene lost 10 bases, with 14 bases spanning the gap. Germline-derived CDR1 and CDR2 are SGHNT and YENEEA.

The genes are TRBV10-3 and TRBJ2-7, with 9 bases lining up with TRBD1. The V gene end was trimmed by 4 bases and the J gene end by 7 bases; junction bases not matched to a gene: 8. This CDR3 contains 14 residues. Germline V gene sequence: CDR1 ENHRY, CDR2 SYGVKD. CDR3 DNA sequence: TGTGCCATCAGTGCGGGACAGGGCACGAGGGAGCAGTACTTC. Amino acids: CAISAGQGTREQYF.

This clone was counted only a few times. The chain has TRBV19 and TRBJ2-7; 8 positions match TRBD1. Trimming at V came to 5 bases and at J to 3 bases, leaving 9 bases not matched to a gene. Germline CDR1 LNHDA, CDR2 SQIVND (reference sequence). CDR3 size: 15 residues. This chain's CDR3 is CASSLATGVGYEQYF. DNA for the CDR3: TGTGCCAGTAGTCTTGCGACAGGGGTAGGCTACGAGCAGTACTTC.

A word on this clone: Germline and junction disagree at one end, which may indicate a read error. The CDR3 loop is CACSPWARLAGGSSSYNEQFF. The CDR3 nucleotides read TGTGCCTGCAGCCCGTGGGCTCGACTAGCGGGGGGGTCCAGCTCCTACAATGAGCAGTTCTTC. V is TRBV14 and J is TRBJ2-1, with TRBD2 matching 14 bases. The CDR3 loop spans 21 amino acids. Germline lookup yields CDR1 SGHDN and CDR2 FVKESK.

This clone came up a few times. This chain uses TRBV5-4 with TRBJ1-1; D remains unclear. CDR1 is SGHNT and CDR2 is YYREEE in the germline V gene (reference sequence). V lost 5 bases and J lost 2, with 4 bases in between. The CDR3 loop spans 11 amino acids. The CDR3 region is CASRLNTEAFF. CDR3 DNA sequence: TGTGCCAGCAGACTAAACACTGAAGCTTTCTTT.

V usage is TRBV30 and J usage is TRBJ1-6; perhaps TRBD1 as D (6 bases). This CDR3 has 15 residues. Germline V gene lookup returns CDR1 GTSNPN and CDR2 SVGIG (reference sequence). Trimming stripped 0 bases from V and 7 bases from J, with 13 bases between. The chain's CDR3 is CAWSVLGRGNSPLHF. In nucleotides, the CDR3 is TGTGCCTGGAGTGTATTGGGCAGGGGAAATTCACCCCTCCACTTT.

The CDR3 sequence is CASIRGEGAGNTIYF. In nucleotides, the CDR3 is TGTGCCAGCATCCGGGGGGAGGGGGCTGGAAACACCATATATTTT. V usage is TRBV7-9 and J usage is TRBJ1-3; a weak D match, TRBD1 (6 bases). This CDR3 region has 15 residues. V dropped 7 bases and J dropped 2 bases, with 15 bases sitting between them. Germline loops: CDR1 SEHNR, CDR2 FQNEAQ (reference sequence).

The V gene is TRBV28, the J gene TRBJ1-2; 8 nucleotides match TRBD1. Germline CDR1 reads MDHEN; CDR2 reads SYDVKM. V gave up 2 bases and J gave up 14 bases; unmatched junction bases: 16. This CDR3 has 15 residues. CDR3: CASSLPGLSQGANTF. For the CDR3, the DNA is TGTGCCAGCAGTTTACCGGGACTAAGCCAGGGGGCTAATACCTTC.

V is TRBV6-1 and J is TRBJ1-6, with 7 bases fitting TRBD1. The CDR3 contains 16 residues. CDR1 is MNHNS and CDR2 is SASEGT in the germline V gene. J lost 11 bases, V lost 3 bases, and 13 bases had no gene match. This CDR3 is CASSDPGQLLFAPLHF. CDR3 in DNA: TGTGCCAGCAGTGACCCGGGACAGCTACTTTTTGCACCCCTCCACTTT.

The V and J genes are TRBV2 and TRBJ1-3, with D maybe TRBD1 (5 bases). Trimming stripped 3 bases from V and 0 bases from J, with 9 bases between. Germline CDR1 is SNHLY and CDR2 is FYNNEI. CDR3 length: 15 amino acids. The CDR3 region is CASSDQGHSGNTIYF. CDR3 nucleotide sequence: TGTGCCAGCAGTGATCAGGGTCACTCTGGAAACACCATATATTTT.

This clone was seen a few times. The V and J genes are TRBV7-2 and TRBJ2-3, with 9 bases identical to TRBD2. Losses at the gene ends were 1 base for V and 7 bases for J; bases not matched to a gene: 6. The CDR3 is 15 residues long. Germline CDR1 and CDR2: SGHTA and FQGNSA. The CDR3 DNA reads TGTGCCAGCAGCTTAGGAGCGGGGGGCCGCAATACGCAGTATTTT. This gives the protein CASSLGAGGRNTQYF.

CDR3 sequence reads: CASSLVGGANTEAFF. The CDR3 bases are TGTGCCAGCAGCTTGGTTGGCGGGGCCAACACTGAAGCTTTCTTT. The genes are TRBV5-5 and TRBJ1-1; D is possibly TRBD1 (5 bases). Trimming left V 0 bases short and J 2 bases short, with 11 bases between. This CDR3 has 15 amino acids. CDR1 is SGHKS and CDR2 is YYEKEE in the germline V gene (reference sequence).